This record looks at one T cell receptor (beta chain) sequence and its context. The data stem from a study of blood T cell repertoires in COVID-19. The CDR3 loop spans 15 amino acids. V shed 0 bases and J shed 6 bases, with 15 bases lying between them. Germline V CDR1 and CDR2: SGHNT, YYREEE (reference sequence). Repertoires were generated with immunoSEQ multiplex PCR, while TCRdb's copy carries only in-frame clones and drops some. The sample contains around 100,000 clones, around 81% of which appear only once. V and J are TRBV5-4 and TRBJ1-2; the D gene is possibly TRBD1 (5 bases). Sample: peripheral blood. The TCR sequence derives from a man aged 50 to 60 with active or convalescent COVID-19. CDR3 sequence: CASSLVDSTVHGYTF. Written as DNA, the CDR3 is TGTGCCAGCAGCTTGGTAGACAGCACAGTCCATGGCTACACCTTC.